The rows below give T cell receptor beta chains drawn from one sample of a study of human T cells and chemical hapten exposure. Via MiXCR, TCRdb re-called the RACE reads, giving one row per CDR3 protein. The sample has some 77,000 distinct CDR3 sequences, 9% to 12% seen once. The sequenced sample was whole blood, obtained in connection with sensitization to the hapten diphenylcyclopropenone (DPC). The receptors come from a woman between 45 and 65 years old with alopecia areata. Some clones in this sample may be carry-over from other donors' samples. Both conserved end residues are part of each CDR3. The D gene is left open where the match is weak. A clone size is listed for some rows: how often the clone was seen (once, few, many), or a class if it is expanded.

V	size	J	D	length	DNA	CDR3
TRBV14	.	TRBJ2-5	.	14	TGTGCCAGCAGCCCTGGGCCATCCCCGTGGACCCAGTACTTC	CASSPGPSPWTQYF
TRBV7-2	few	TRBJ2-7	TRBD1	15	TGTGCCAGCAGCCCGGGGCAGGGGGCACCCTACGAGCAGTACTTC	CASSPGQGAPYEQYF
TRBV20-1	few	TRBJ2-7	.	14	TGCAGTGCTAGTCCCGGGACCAGCCGCTACGAGCAGTACTTC	CSASPGTSRYEQYF
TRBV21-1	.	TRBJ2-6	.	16	TGTGCCAGCAGCAATTGTCGCGGGCCTGGGGCCAACGTCCTGACTTTC	CASSNCRGPGANVLTF
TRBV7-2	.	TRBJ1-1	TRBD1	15	TGTGCCAGCAGCTTAGAAAGGGGGCTGAACACTGAAGCTTTCTTT	CASSLERGLNTEAFF
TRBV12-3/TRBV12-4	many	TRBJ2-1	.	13	TGTGCCAGCAACAGGGACTGGAGGGATGAGCAGTTCTTC	CASNRDWRDEQFF
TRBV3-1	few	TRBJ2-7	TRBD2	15	TGTGCCAGCAGCCAAGCCGCGGGACTAGCCTACGAGCAGTACTTC	CASSQAAGLAYEQYF
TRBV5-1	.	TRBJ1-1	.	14	TGCGCCAGCAGCTTGGGGGAGCCTAACACTGAAGCTTTCTTT	CASSLGEPNTEAFF
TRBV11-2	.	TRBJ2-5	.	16	TGTGCCAGCAGCTTAGGGACACGGACGGATCAAGAGACCCAGTACTTC	CASSLGTRTDQETQYF
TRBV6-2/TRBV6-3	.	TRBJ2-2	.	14	TGTGCCAGCAGTAAACAGGGTTTCGCCGGGGAGCTGTTTTTT	CASSKQGFAGELFF
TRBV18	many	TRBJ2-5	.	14	TGTGCCAGCTCACCACTAGCGGACCCGGAGACCCAGTACTTC	CASSPLADPETQYF
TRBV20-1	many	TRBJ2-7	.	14	TGCAGTGCTAGAGATCAACTAATTCCCTACGAGCAGTACTTC	CSARDQLIPYEQYF
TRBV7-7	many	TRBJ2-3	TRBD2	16	TGTGCTAGCAGCCCCCGGACTAGCGGGAGCACAGATACGCAGTATTTT	CASSPRTSGSTDTQYF
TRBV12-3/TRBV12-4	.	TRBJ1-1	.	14	TGTGCCAGCAGTTTTACGGGCTTAAACACTGAAGCTTTCTTT	CASSFTGLNTEAFF
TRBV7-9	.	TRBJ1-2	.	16	TGTGCCAGCACCTTCAACAGGGAGGCGAGCGACTATGGCTACACCTTC	CASTFNREASDYGYTF
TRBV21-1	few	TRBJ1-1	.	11	TGTGCCAGCAGCATGAGGATAGAAGCTTTCTTT	CASSMRIEAFF
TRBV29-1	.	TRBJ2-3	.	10	TGCAGCGTTGGAGAGGGGACGCAGTATTTT	CSVGEGTQYF
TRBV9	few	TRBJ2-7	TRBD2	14	TGTGCCAGCAGCGGAAGTAGCGGGACTTACGAGCAGTACTTC	CASSGSSGTYEQYF
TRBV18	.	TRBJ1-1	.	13	TGTGCCAGCTCACCACTGGTGGTTAATGAAGCTTTCTTT	CASSPLVVNEAFF
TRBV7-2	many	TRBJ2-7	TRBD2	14	TGTGCCAGCAGTTTGGCCGGGACTAGCGTAGAGCAGTACTTC	CASSLAGTSVEQYF
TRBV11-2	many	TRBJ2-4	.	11	TGTGCCAGCAGCTTAGCAGACATTCAGTACTTC	CASSLADIQYF
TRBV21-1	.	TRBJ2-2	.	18	TGTGCCAGCAGCAAAAGGTTGGGACAGGGGGCCAACACCGGGGAGCTGTTTTTT	CASSKRLGQGANTGELFF
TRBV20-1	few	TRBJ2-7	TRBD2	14	TGCAGTGCCGCCTTAGCGGGCTTCTCCTACGAGCAGTACTTC	CSAALAGFSYEQYF
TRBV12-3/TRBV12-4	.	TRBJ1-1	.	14	TGTGCCAGCCAACGGCCCGAGGAGAGCACTGAAGCTTTCTTT	CASQRPEESTEAFF
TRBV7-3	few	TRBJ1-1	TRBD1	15	TGTGCCAGCAGCCCGCTAGGACAGGCGGACACTGAAGCTTTCTTT	CASSPLGQADTEAFF
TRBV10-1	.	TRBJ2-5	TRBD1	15	TGCGCCAGCAGTGCCGGGACAGGGATCAGAGAGACCCAGTACTTC	CASSAGTGIRETQYF
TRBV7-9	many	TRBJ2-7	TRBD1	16	TGTGCCAGCAGCACCGGGGGACAGGGAATTTCCCACGAGCAGTACTTC	CASSTGGQGISHEQYF
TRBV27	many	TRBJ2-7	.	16	TGTGCCAGCAGTCCCTTTGGGGAACCGGGGGCCTACGAGCAGTACTTC	CASSPFGEPGAYEQYF
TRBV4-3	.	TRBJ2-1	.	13	TGCGCCAGCAGCCCCTCGCTGTACAATGAGCAGTTCTTC	CASSPSLYNEQFF
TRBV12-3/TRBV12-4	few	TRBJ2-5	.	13	TGTGCCAGCAGTTTACTCTCGGTCGAGACCCAGTACTTC	CASSLLSVETQYF
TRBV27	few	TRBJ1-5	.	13	TGTGCCAGCAGTTTAAGGGAGAATCAGCCCCAGCATTTT	CASSLRENQPQHF
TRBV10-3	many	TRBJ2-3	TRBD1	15	TGTGCCATCAGTGAGTCACAGGGGGCTGTAGATACGCAGTATTTT	CAISESQGAVDTQYF
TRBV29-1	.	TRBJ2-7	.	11	TGCAGCGTTCGGGTTTCCTACGAGCAGTACTTC	CSVRVSYEQYF
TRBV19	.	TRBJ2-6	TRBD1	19	TGTGCCAGTAGTATGGAACCGGGACAGGGAATCTCTGGGGCCAACGTCCTGACTTTC	CASSMEPGQGISGANVLTF
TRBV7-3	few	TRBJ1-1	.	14	TGTGCCAGCAGCTTAGCGGGGCGGAACACTGAAGCTTTCTTT	CASSLAGRNTEAFF
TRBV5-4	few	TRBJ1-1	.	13	TGTGCCAGCAGCTTGGGTTGGGGAACTGAAGCTTTCTTT	CASSLGWGTEAFF
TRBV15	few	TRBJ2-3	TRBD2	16	TGTGCCACCGGGTTCGGGGGACTAGCGTCTGGGGATACGCAGTATTTT	CATGFGGLASGDTQYF
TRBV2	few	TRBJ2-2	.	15	TGTGCCAGCAGTGAGGAGGGACCTCTCGGCGGGGAGCTGTTTTTT	CASSEEGPLGGELFF
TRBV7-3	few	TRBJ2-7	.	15	TGTGCCAGCAGCTTAGGCGGGTCAGGGGACTACGAGCAGTACTTC	CASSLGGSGDYEQYF
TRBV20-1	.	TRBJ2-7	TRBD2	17	TGCAGTGCTCCACCCCTACTAGCGAGTCGGCCCTCCTACGAGCAGTACTTC	CSAPPLLASRPSYEQYF
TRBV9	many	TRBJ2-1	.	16	TGTGCCAGCAGCCCAACCACGGGACTTGCCTACAATGAGCAGTTCTTC	CASSPTTGLAYNEQFF
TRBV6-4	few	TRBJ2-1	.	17	TGTGCCAGGGAGACAAGGGGGGCTGGAGGCGAGAGCAATGAGCAGTTCTTC	CARETRGAGGESNEQFF
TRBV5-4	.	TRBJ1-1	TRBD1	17	TGTGCCAGCAGCTTGGACGGACAGGGGGCTTCGGGCACTGAAGCTTTCTTT	CASSLDGQGASGTEAFF
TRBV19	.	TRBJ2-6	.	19	TGTGCCAGTAGTGCCCTCCCGGCGCGGAGCTGGTCTGGGGCCAACGTCCTGACTTTC	CASSALPARSWSGANVLTF
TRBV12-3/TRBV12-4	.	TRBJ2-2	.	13	TGTGCCAGCAGTTCTAGTAACACCGGGGAGCTGTTTTTT	CASSSSNTGELFF
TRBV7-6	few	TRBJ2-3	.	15	TGTGCCAGCACCAGAGCGACAGCTAGCACAGATACGCAGTATTTT	CASTRATASTDTQYF
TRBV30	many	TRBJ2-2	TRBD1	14	TGTGCCTGGGAGCCCGGGACAGGGTCCGGGGAGCTGTTTTTT	CAWEPGTGSGELFF